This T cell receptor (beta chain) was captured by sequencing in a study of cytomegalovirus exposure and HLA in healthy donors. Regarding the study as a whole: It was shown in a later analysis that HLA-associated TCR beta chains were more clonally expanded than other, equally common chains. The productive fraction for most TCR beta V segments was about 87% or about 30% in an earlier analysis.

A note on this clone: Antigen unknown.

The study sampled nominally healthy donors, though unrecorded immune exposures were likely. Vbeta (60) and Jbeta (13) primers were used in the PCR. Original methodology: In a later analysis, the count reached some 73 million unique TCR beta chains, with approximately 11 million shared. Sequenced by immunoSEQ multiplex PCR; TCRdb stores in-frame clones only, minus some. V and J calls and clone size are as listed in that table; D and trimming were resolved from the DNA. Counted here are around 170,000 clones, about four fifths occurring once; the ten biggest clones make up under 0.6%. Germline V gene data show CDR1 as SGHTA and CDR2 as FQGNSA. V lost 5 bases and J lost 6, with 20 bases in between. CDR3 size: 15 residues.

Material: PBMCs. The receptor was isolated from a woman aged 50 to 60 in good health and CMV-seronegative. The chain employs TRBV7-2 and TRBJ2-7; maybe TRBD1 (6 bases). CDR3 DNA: TGTGCCAGCAGCCGCTTTGGGACAAGGTCCGGCGAGCAGTACTTC. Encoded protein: CASSRFGTRSGEQYF.